The sequence of this TCR beta chain was determined in a study of T-cell memory formation after mild COVID-19. In the study overall: Clusters of TCRs were largely donor specific. General study findings and limits: Among contracting clones, CD4+ were mainly CM/EM and CD8+ enriched in EMRA.

With V trimmed by 2 bases and J by 5 bases, 8 bases remained unmatched. The CDR3 is 15 residues long. From germline, CDR1 is ENHRY and CDR2 SYGVKD. Comment on this clonotype: Antigen: not known.

Barcoded TCR alpha and TCR beta cDNA libraries with UMIs came from 5'RACE using constant-segment primers. TCRdb reprocessed the 5' RACE reads with MiXCR, giving one entry per CDR3 protein. Among about 15,000 distinct CDR3 sequences listed, about 20% were seen once. This clonotype originated in a man between 18 and 35 years old who had mild COVID-19 (a few samples of this study predate the infection). Cell type and time point are not known. The chain couples TRBV10-3 to TRBJ2-5, with TRBD2 matching over 7 bases. The sequenced sample was PBMCs or a T cell subset sorted from them (not recorded which). As DNA, the CDR3 is TGTGCCATCAGTGAGAGTGCTAGCGGAGGGGAGACCCAGTACTTC. Translating gives CAISESASGGETQYF.